This T cell receptor (beta chain) emerged from a study of spatial heterogeneity in lung cancer. Regarding the study as a whole: Expanded alpha and beta TCR counts within tumors tracked tumor mutation counts.

CDR1 is SGHDT, CDR2 YYEEEE, per germline. With 4 bases removed from V and 8 bases from J, the gap between germline ends came to 15 bases. The CDR3 covers 13 residues. Via MiXCR, TCRdb re-called the 5' RACE reads, giving one row per CDR3 protein. Seen here are around 100,000 distinct CDR3 sequences, under 4.5% observed once, and the top ten hold around 20%. There are many counts of this clonotype. Antigen unknown. Time point meaning: sample taken at primary tumor resection. The rearrangement joins TRBV5-6 to TRBJ1-2; unclear D gene. Source: lung tumor tissue, taken at surgery. The origin of this receptor is a male donor with early-stage non-small cell lung cancer. DNA for the CDR3: TGTGCCAGCAGCCCCGTCGGAACCGACGGCTACACCTTC. This codes for CASSPVGTDGYTF.